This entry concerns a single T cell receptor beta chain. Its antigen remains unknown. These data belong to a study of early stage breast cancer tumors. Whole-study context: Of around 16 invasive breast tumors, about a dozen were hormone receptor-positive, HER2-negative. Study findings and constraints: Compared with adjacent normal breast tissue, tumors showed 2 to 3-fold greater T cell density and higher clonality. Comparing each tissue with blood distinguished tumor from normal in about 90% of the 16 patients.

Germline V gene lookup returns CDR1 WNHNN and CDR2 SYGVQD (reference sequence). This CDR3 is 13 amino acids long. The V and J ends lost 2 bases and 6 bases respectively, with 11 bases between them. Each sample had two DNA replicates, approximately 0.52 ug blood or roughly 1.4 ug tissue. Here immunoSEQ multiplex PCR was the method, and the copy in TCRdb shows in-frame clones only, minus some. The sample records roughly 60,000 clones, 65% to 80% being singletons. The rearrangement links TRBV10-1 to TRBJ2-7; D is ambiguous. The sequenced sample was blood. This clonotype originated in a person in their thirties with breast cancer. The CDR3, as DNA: TGCGCCAGCAGTGAGGCGCTAGTGGGCGAGCAGTACTTC. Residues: CASSEALVGEQYF.